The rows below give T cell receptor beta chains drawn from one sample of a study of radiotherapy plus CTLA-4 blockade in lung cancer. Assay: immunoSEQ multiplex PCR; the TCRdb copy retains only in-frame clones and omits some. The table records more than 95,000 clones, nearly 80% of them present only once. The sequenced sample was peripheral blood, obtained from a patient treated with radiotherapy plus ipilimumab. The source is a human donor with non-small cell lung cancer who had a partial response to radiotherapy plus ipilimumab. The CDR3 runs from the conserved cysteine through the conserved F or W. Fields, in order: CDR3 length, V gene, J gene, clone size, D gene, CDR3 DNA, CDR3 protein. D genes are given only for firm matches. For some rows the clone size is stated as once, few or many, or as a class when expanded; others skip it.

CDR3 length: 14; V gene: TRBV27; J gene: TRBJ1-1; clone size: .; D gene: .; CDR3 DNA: TGTGCCAGCAGTTCCCTGGCCCGATTCAGTGAAGCTTTCTTT; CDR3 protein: CASSSLARFSEAFF
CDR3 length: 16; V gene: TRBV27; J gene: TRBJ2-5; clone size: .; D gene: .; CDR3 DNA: TGTGCCAGCAGTTTAGGAGGGACGGGTCTTAAGAGACCCTTGAACTTC; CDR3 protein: CASSLGGTGLKRPLNF
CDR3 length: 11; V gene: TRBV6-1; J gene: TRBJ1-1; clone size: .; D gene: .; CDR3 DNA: TGTGCCAGCAGTGAGTCGGGAGCAGCTTTCTTT; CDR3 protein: CASSESGAAFF
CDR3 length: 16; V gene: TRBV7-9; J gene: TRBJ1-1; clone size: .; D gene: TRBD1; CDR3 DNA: TGTGCCAGCAGACAATACAGGGGGCGGTCGAACACTGAAGCTTTCTTT; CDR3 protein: CASRQYRGRSNTEAFF
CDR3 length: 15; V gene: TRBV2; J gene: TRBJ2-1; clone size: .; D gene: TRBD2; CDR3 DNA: TGTGCCAGCAGCGGACTAGCGGGAGCTTTTGATGAGCAGTTCTTC; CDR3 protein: CASSGLAGAFDEQFF
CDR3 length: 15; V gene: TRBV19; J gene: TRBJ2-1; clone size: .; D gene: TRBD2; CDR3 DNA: TGTGCCAGTACCGACCCAGGGACTAGCTTTAATGAGCAGTTCTTC; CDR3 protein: CASTDPGTSFNEQFF
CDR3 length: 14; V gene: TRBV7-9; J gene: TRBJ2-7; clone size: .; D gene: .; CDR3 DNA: TGTGCCAGCAGTCTGGCGGAAAGTAACTACGAGCAGTACTTC; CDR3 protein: CASSLAESNYEQYF
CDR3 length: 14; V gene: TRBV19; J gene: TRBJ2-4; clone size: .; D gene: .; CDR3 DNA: TGTGCCAGTAGCCCCCGGGGTACCAAAAACATTCAGTACTTC; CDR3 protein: CASSPRGTKNIQYF
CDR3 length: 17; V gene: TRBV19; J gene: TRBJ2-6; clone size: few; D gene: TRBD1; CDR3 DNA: TGTGCCAGTACAGGACAGGGACAACGCTCTGGGGCCAACGTCCTGACTTTC; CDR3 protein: CASTGQGQRSGANVLTF
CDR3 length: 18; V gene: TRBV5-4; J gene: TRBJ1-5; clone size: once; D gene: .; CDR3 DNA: TGTGCCAGCAGCTTGGGAGAGAACAGGGCGCTTTGGCATCAGCCCCAGCATTTT; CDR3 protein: CASSLGENRALWHQPQHF
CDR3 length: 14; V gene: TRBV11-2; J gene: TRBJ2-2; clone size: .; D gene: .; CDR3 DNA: TGTGCCAGCAGCTCGCAGGGAATCACCGGGGAGCTGTTTTTT; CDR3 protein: CASSSQGITGELFF
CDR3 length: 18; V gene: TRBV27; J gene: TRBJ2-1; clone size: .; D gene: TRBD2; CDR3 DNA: TGTGCCAGCAGTCAAGGCGGGCTACTAGCGGGGTACTACAATGAGCAGTTCTTC; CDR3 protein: CASSQGGLLAGYYNEQFF
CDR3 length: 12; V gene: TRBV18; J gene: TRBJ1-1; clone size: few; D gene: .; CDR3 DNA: TGTGCCAGCTCACCCACATCCACTGAAGCTTTCTTT; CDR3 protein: CASSPTSTEAFF
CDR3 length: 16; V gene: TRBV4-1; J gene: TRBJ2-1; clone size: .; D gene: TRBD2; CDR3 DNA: TGCGCCAGCAGCCAGGGGGTTACTAGCGGAGACGGTGAGCAGTTCTTC; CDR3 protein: CASSQGVTSGDGEQFF
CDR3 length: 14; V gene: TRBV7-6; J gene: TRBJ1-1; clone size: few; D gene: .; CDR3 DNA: TGTGCCAGCAGCTTACGGACTGTGAACACTGAAGCTTTCTTT; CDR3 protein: CASSLRTVNTEAFF